The clone carrying this T cell receptor beta chain appeared a few times. Its specificity is unknown. Mismatch with germline at one junction end may stem from a read error. The primer mix had 60 Vbeta and 13 Jbeta primers. Authors' methods: About 9.9 million of the about 80 million unique TCR beta chains counted in a later analysis were shared. Method: immunoSEQ multiplex PCR; TCRdb's copy keeps in-frame clones and lacks some. Clone size and the V and J calls come from that table; the DNA yielded D and trimming. The sample records roughly 100,000 clones, approximately 12% being singletons. Among the donors, all were healthy bone marrow donors. The entry originates in a study of cytomegalovirus exposure and HLA in healthy donors. Study findings and constraints: Most of the CMV-associated TCR beta chains (in a later analysis) appeared to be HLA-restricted.

CDR3 length equals 16 residues. Per germline, CDR1 SQVTM and CDR2 ANQGSEA. The chain recombines TRBV29-1 with TRBJ2-6, with TRBD1 as a possible D gene (5 bases). The sample was PBMCs. The receptor comes from a man aged 35 to 55 in good health and CMV-seropositive. The CDR3 sequence is CSVGNLWHNGANVLPF. In DNA, the CDR3 is TGCAGCGTTGGTAATTTGTGGCACAATGGGGCCAACGTCCTGCCTTTC.